This T cell receptor (beta chain) emerged from a study of CD8+CD57+ T cells in acquired aplastic anemia. Study details: Isolated CD4+ and CD8+ cells, once sorted, yielded DNA averaging about 3.4 ug. Among healthy donors, CD4+ cells averaged about 11 million reads.

Broader study findings: Patients and controls had in common 25 to 35 CD8+ CDR3 sequences. Patients and healthy controls showed no significant CD8+ Simpson's diversity difference.

Regarding this clonotype: The antigen remains undetermined.

Per the germline V gene, CDR1 is ENHRY and CDR2 is SYGVKD. The CDR3 covers 12 residues. Trimming took 10 bases from V and 4 from J; bases not matched to a gene: 5. According to the study, genomic DNA was the template for TCR beta VDJ and CDR3 profiling. A single record per CDR3 protein comes from TCRdb applying MiXCR to the reads. Among some 220,000 distinct CDR3 sequences listed, 34% were seen once. What was sequenced was sorted CD4+, CD8+, or CD8+CD57+ T cells (not recorded which) from PBMCs. The chain has TRBV10-3 and TRBJ1-1; 8 nucleotides match TRBD1. The clonotype comes from a human donor in good health, serving as a control. CDR3 nucleotide sequence: TGTGCCAGTAGACAGGGGCCCACTGAAGCTTTCTTT. Amino acids: CASRQGPTEAFF.